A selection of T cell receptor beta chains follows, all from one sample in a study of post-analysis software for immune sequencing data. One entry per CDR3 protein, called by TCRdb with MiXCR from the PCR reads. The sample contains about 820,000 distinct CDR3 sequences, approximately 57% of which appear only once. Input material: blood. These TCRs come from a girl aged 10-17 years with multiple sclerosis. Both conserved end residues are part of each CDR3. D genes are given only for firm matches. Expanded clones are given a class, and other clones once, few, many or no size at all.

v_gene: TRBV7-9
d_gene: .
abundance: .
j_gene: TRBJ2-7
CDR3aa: CASSLAQGHEQYF
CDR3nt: TGTGCCAGCAGCTTAGCGCAGGGCCACGAGCAGTACTTC

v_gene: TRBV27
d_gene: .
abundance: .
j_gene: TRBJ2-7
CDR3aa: CASSLSVHSPYEQYF
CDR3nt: TGTGCCAGCAGTTTATCGGTGCACAGTCCCTACGAGCAGTACTTC

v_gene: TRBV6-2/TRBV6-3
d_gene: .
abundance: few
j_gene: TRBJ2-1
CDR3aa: CASSHRVPPNEQFF
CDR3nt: TGTGCCAGCAGTCACCGGGTCCCCCCTAATGAGCAGTTCTTC

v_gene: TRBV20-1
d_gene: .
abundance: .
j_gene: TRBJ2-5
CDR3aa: CSARVSGQETQYF
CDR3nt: TGCAGTGCTAGAGTTAGCGGCCAAGAGACCCAGTACTTC

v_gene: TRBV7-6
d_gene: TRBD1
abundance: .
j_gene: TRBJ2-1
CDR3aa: CASSSPPGQGAYNEQFF
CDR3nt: TGTGCCAGCAGCTCGCCACCGGGACAGGGGGCCTACAATGAGCAGTTCTTC

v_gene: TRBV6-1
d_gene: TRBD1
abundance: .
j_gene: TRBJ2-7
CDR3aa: CASNVRGQGFDEQYF
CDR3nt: TGTGCCAGCAACGTCCGGGGACAGGGGTTCGACGAGCAGTACTTC

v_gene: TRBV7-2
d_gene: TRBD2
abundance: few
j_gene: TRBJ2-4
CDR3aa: CASSPRAGAREQYF
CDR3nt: TGTGCCAGCAGCCCCAGGGCGGGAGCCCGTGAGCAGTACTTC

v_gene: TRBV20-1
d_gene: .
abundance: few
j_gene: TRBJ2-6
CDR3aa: CSARGSRISGANVLTF
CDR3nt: TGCAGTGCTAGGGGATCTAGGATATCTGGGGCCAACGTCCTGACTTTC

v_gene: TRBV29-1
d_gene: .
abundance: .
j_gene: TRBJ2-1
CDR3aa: CSVDPPGSYNEQFF
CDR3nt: TGCAGCGTTGACCCCCCCGGGTCATACAATGAGCAGTTCTTC

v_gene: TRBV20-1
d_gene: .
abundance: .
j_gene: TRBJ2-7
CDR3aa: CSAREPKSYEQYF
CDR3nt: TGCAGTGCTAGAGAGCCGAAAAGCTACGAGCAGTACTTC

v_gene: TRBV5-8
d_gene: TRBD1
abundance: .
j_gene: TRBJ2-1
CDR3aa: CASSLGDRGGNEQFF
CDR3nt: TGTGCCAGCAGCTTGGGCGACAGGGGTGGGAATGAGCAGTTCTTC

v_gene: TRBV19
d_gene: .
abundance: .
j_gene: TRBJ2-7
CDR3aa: CASSIDSRSSYEQYF
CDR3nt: TGTGCCAGTAGTATAGATTCAAGGAGCTCCTACGAGCAGTACTTC

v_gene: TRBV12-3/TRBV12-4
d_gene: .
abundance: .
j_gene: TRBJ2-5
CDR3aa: CASSWNRDPRAQYF
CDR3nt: TGTGCCAGCAGTTGGAACCGGGACCCCAGGGCCCAGTACTTC

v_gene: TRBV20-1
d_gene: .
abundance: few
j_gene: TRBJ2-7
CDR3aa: CSANGGRRAYEQYF
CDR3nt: TGCAGTGCTAACGGGGGACGCAGGGCCTACGAGCAGTACTTC

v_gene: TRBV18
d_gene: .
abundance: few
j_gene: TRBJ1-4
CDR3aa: CASSPPGFPTNEKLFF
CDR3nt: TGTGCCAGCTCACCACCGGGATTCCCAACTAATGAAAAACTGTTTTTT

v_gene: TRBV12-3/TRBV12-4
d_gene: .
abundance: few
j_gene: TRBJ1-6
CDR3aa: CASSFQGTNSPLHF
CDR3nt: TGTGCCAGCAGTTTCCAGGGAACAAATTCACCCCTCCACTTT

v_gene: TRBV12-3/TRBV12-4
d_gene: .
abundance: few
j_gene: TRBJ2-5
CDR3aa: CASSPPPARPRLGQETQYF
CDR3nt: TGTGCCAGCAGCCCTCCGCCGGCCAGGCCCCGTCTCGGGCAAGAGACCCAGTACTTC

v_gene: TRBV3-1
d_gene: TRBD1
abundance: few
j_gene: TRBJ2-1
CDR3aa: CASSPTGGQYLEQFF
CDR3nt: TGTGCCAGCAGCCCGACAGGGGGCCAGTACCTTGAACAGTTCTTC

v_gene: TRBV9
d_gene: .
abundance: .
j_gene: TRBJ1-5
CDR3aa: CASSVEDRYSNQPQHF
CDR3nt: TGTGCCAGCAGCGTAGAAGACAGATATAGCAATCAGCCCCAGCATTTT

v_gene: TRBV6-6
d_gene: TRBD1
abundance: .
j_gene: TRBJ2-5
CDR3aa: CASKRGQGAMETQYF
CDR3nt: TGTGCCAGCAAACGCGGACAGGGGGCTATGGAGACCCAGTACTTC

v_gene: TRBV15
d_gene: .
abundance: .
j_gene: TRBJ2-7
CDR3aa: CATSSRGQDYEQYF
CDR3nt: TGTGCCACCAGCAGTCGGGGACAAGACTACGAGCAGTACTTC

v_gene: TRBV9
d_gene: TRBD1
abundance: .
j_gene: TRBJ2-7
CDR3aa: CASSVTGQGTYEQYF
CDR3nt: TGTGCCAGCAGCGTCACGGGACAGGGAACCTACGAGCAGTACTTC

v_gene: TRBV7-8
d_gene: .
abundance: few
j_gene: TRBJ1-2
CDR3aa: CASSLAHKGYGYTF
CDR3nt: TGTGCCAGCAGCTTAGCGCATAAAGGCTATGGCTACACCTTC

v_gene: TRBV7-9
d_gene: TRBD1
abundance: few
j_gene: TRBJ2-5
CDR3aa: CASRKGTEETQYF
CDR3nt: TGTGCCAGCAGAAAAGGGACAGAAGAGACCCAGTACTTC

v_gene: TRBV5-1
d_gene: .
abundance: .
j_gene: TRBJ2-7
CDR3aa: CASSLAPDNYYEQYF
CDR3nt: TGCGCCAGCAGCTTGGCCCCAGACAACTACTACGAGCAGTACTTC

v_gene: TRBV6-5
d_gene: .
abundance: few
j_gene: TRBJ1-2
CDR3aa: CASSYHLESGGYTF
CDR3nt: TGTGCCAGCAGTTACCACTTAGAAAGTGGTGGCTACACCTTC

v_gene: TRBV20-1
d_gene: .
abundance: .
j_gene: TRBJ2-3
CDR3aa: CSAPRRDTQYF
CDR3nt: TGCAGTGCCCCCAGGAGGGATACGCAGTATTTT